This paragraph reports one TCR beta chain. The data belong to a study of shared T cell receptors in the human thymus. Method: immunoSEQ multiplex PCR; TCRdb's copy keeps in-frame clones and lacks some. The table shows about 500,000 clones, with around 78% occurring only once. J gave up 7 bases and V 5 bases, and 9 bases lay outside the gene matches. The length of the CDR3 is 16 residues. Germline-derived CDR1 and CDR2 are MNHEY and SMNVEV (reference sequence). In addition, the sample was reused for a study of human thymus T cells. That source notes: Healthy Finnish infants having corrective surgery for congenital heart defects served as donors. Resections were taken during corrective heart surgery, and the thymus tissue came from these. Thymic as well as blood repertoires seemed to favor certain V and J genes unevenly. Thymic TCR repertoires of unrelated people reportedly overlapped highly.

The sequenced sample was thymocytes. The rearrangement joins TRBV27 to TRBJ2-7, with TRBD2 matching over 15 bases. This sequence was found in a boy less than two years old with a congenital heart defect. CDR3 loop: CASSPRTSGRAREQYF. CDR3 coding DNA: TGTGCCAGCAGTCCCCGGACTAGCGGGAGGGCCAGGGAGCAGTACTTC.